These 11 T cell receptor beta chains were sequenced from one sample in a study of T cells after yellow fever vaccination. TCRdb passed the 5' RACE reads through MiXCR, listing each CDR3 protein once. The repertoire has roughly 120,000 distinct CDR3 sequences, approximately 7.1% of them found once; the top ten carry approximately 2.7%. The material was CD4+ T cells sorted from PBMCs, obtained about 49 days after the first yellow fever vaccination. These receptors all stem from a man between 18 and 35 years old who received the YFV17D yellow fever vaccine.

This clonotype was seen a few times. The J gene is TRBJ2-3, the V gene TRBV7-2; D not certain. The CDR3 is 13 residues long. V lost 0 bases to trimming and J lost 11 bases, with 12 bases between them. Per the germline V gene, CDR1 is SGHTA and CDR2 is FQGNSA. In DNA form, the CDR3 reads TGTGCCAGCAGCTTAGCGCCGGCGGTTTTGCAGTATTTT. Protein product: CASSLAPAVLQYF.

The chain joins TRBV3-1 to TRBJ1-6; 9 bases agree with TRBD1. CDR3 length equals 15 residues. The germline gives CDR1 LGHDT, CDR2 YNNKEL (reference sequence). After removal of 1 base from V and 9 bases from J, the junction contained 4 bases not matched to a gene. CDR3 DNA sequence: TGTGCCAGCAGCCAAGTTTACAGGGGGCGTTCACCCCTCCACTTT. Protein product: CASSQVYRGRSPLHF. The full variable domain, with the rest looked up from reference TRBV3-1 and TRBJ1-6, is DTAVSQTPKYLVTQMGNDKSIKCEQNLGHDTMYWYKQDSKKFLKIMFSYNNKELIINETVPNRFSPKSPDKAHLNLHINSLELGDSAVYFCASSQVYRGRSPLHFGNGTRLTVT.

Only a few counts were recorded for this clonotype. This chain links TRBV5-1 with TRBJ1-2; no reliable D call. Germline CDR1 reads SGHRS; CDR2 reads YFSETQ. V was pared by 0 bases and J by 8 bases, with 14 bases between. CDR3 size: 14 residues. The CDR3 reads CASSLEAGWQGYTF. The CDR3 DNA reads as TGCGCCAGCAGCTTGGAGGCGGGTTGGCAAGGCTACACCTTC. Together with reference TRBV5-1 and TRBJ1-2, the CDR3 gives the full variable domain: KAGVTQTPRYLIKTRGQQVTLSCSPISGHRSVSWYQQTPGQGLQFLFEYFSETQRNKGNFPGRFSGRQFSNSRSEMNVSTLELGDSALYLCASSLEAGWQGYTFGSGTRLTVV.

Many counts were recorded for this clonotype. The rearrangement links TRBV5-1 to TRBJ2-3; 7 bases map to TRBD1. V dropped 0 bases and J dropped 6; count of bases not matched to a gene: 7. The CDR3 sequence is 15 residues long. The germline V gene encodes CDR1 SGHRS and CDR2 YFSETQ. This chain's CDR3 is CASSLEDRVGDTQYF. DNA of the CDR3: TGCGCCAGCAGCTTGGAAGACAGGGTCGGGGATACGCAGTATTTT.

This clonotype has a count of ten or more. The chain employs TRBV12-3 or TRBV12-4 and TRBJ2-1; 10 bases map to TRBD2. The CDR3 has 15 amino acids. V was pared by 4 bases and J by 3 bases, with 3 bases of the junction left unmatched. CDR3 sequence reads: CASSSVAGGYNEQFF. CDR3 DNA: TGTGCCAGCAGTTCGGTAGCGGGGGGCTACAATGAGCAGTTCTTC.

This chain joins TRBV12-3 or TRBV12-4 and TRBJ2-3; 7 nucleotides agree with TRBD2. Unmatched junction bases numbered 11, after V lost 5 bases and J lost 0 bases. The CDR3 loop spans 17 amino acids. CDR3 bases: TGTGCCAGCAGTCCCGACCGGGCGCGGGGGAGCACAGATACGCAGTATTTT. Amino acid sequence: CASSPDRARGSTDTQYF.

This clonotype was detected ten times or more. The chain uses TRBV12-3 or TRBV12-4 and TRBJ1-2; D call uncertain. The V and J ends lost 3 bases and 8 bases respectively, with 10 bases between them. CDR3 length: 12 residues. CDR3 sequence: CASSLAGEGYTF. CDR3 bases: TGTGCCAGCAGTTTGGCCGGGGAAGGCTACACCTTC.

This clonotype was seen ten or more times. This chain joins TRBV5-4 and TRBJ2-1; tentative D call: TRBD2 (6 bases). This CDR3 comprises 16 residues. Germline values: CDR1 SGHNT, CDR2 YYREEE (reference sequence). Trimming removed 4 bases from V and 3 bases from J, with 17 bases in between. CDR3 sequence: CASSPPRSGYYNEQFF. The CDR3 DNA is TGTGCCAGCAGCCCCCCAAGGAGCGGGTACTACAATGAGCAGTTCTTC. Looking up the rest from reference TRBV5-4 and TRBJ2-1 gives the full variable domain: ETGVTQSPTHLIKTRGQQVTLRCSSQSGHNTVSWYQQALGQGPQFIFQYYREEENGRGNFPPRFSGLQFPNYSSELNVNALELDDSALYLCASSPPRSGYYNEQFFGPGTRLTVL.

Comment on this clonotype: One base away lies a much larger clone, so this may be a sequencing read error. The missing conserved phenylalanine or tryptophan at the end of this CDR3 makes a read error likely. The DNA is omitted, as the CDR3 cannot be located on it reliably, and the CDR3 follows TCRdb's listing. The chain is built from TRBV1 and TRBJ2-7; the DNA was not compared with TRBD1, the D call given in the table. TRBV1 counts as a pseudogene. The length of the CDR3 is 16 amino acids, counting both ends. The CDR3 spells CTSSQDSRRQGYEQYD.

This clonotype was seen ten or more times. The chain has TRBV20-1 and TRBJ1-5; 8 bases fit TRBD1. V dropped 2 bases and J dropped 8; count of bases not matched to a gene: 8. CDR3 length equals 14 residues. The germline V gene has CDR1 DFQATT and CDR2 SNEGSKA (reference sequence). DNA of the CDR3: TGCAGTGCTAGAAGAAGGACAGGGAGTGAGCCCCAGCATTTT. This encodes CSARRRTGSEPQHF.

Ten or more counts support this clonotype. V and J are TRBV25-1 and TRBJ1-1; 7 nucleotides line up with TRBD1. Germline V gene sequence: CDR1 MGHDK, CDR2 SYGVNS. V shed 5 bases and J 1 base; nucleotides not matched to a gene: 7. This CDR3 contains 15 residues. The CDR3 DNA sequence: TGTGCCAGCAGTAACCCCGGGACAGCGAACACTGAAGCTTTCTTT. Translating gives CASSNPGTANTEAFF.